The entry that follows covers one TCR beta chain sequence. This entry belongs to a study of shared clonotypes between healthy human individuals. CDR1 is PRHDT, CDR2 FYEKMQ, per germline (reference sequence). With V trimmed by 5 bases and J by 4 bases, 16 bases remained unmatched. The CDR3 is 17 residues long. The method was immunoSEQ multiplex PCR; TCRdb's version includes in-frame clones alone and lacks a portion of them. Altogether 950,000 to 1,100,000 clones are present, around 82% being singletons, with the ten largest covering 0.6% to 0.75%. This receptor was identified in a man aged 18 to 29 in good health. Some clones in this sample may be carry-over from other donors' samples. This rearrangement joins TRBV13 to TRBJ2-7; TRBD2 matches at 8 bases. The sample was memory CD4+ T cells from PBMCs. Stated subset: CD45RA-negative fraction. CDR3 sequence (DNA): TGTGCCAGCAGCCGCGGGGCGGGAGGAGGGGTCCTTTACGAGCAGTACTTC. The encoded protein is CASSRGAGGGVLYEQYF.